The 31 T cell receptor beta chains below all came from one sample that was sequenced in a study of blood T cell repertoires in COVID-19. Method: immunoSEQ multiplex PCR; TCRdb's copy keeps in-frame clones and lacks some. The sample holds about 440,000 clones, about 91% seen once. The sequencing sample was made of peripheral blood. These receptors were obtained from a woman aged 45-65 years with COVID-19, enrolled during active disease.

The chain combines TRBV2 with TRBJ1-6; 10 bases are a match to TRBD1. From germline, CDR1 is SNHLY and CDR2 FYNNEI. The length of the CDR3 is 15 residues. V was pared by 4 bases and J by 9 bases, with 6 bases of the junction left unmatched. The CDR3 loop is CASSGFDRGLSPLHF. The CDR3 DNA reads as TGTGCCAGCAGTGGATTTGACAGGGGGCTTTCACCCCTCCACTTT.

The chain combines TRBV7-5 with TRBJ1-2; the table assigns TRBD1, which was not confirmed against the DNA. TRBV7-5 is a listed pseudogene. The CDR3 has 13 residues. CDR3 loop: CASSLGRAYGYTF. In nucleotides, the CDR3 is TGTGCCAGCAGCTTAGGCAGGGCCTATGGCTACACCTTC.

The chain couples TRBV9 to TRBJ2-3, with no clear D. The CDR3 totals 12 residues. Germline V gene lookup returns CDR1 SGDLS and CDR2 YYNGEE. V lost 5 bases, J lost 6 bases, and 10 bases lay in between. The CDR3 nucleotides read TGTGCCAGCAGTGCGTACGGGGATACGCAGTATTTT. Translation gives CASSAYGDTQYF.

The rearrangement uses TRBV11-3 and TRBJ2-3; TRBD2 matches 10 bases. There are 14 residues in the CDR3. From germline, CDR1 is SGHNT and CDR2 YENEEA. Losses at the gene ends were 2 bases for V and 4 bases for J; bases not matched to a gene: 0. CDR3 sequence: CASSLSGRADTQYF. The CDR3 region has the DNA TGTGCCAGCAGCTTAAGCGGGAGGGCAGATACGCAGTATTTT. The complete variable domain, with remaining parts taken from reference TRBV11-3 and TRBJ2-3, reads EAGVVQSPRYKIIEKKQPVAFWCNPISGHNTLYWYLQNLGQGPELLIRYENEEAVDDSQLPKDRFSAERLKGVDSTLKIQPAELGDSAVYLCASSLSGRADTQYFGPGTRLTVL.

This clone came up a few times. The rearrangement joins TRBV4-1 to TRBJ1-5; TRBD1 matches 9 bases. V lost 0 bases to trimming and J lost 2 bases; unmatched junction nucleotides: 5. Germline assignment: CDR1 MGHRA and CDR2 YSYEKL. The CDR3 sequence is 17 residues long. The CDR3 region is CASSQEVQGAGNQPQHF. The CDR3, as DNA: TGCGCCAGCAGCCAAGAAGTACAGGGGGCCGGCAATCAGCCCCAGCATTTT.

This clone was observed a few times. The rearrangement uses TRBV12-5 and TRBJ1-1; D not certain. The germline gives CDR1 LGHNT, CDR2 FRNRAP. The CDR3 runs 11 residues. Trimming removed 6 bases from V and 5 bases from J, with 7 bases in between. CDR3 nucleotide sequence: TGTGCTAGTGGGTCGGGGACTGAAGCTTTCTTT. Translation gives CASGSGTEAFF.

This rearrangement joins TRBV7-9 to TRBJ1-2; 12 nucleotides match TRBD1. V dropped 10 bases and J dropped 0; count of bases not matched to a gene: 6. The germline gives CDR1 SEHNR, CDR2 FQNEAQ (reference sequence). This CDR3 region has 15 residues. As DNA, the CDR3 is TGTGCCACCCAGGGACAGGGGGCATCTAACTATGGCTACACCTTC. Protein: CATQGQGASNYGYTF.

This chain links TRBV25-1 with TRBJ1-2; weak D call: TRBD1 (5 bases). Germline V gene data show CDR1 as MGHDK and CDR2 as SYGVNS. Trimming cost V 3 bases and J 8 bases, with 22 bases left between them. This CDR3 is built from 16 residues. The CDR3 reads CASSESPGSGGGGYTF. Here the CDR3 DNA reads TGTGCCAGCAGTGAGTCCCCGGGCAGCGGGGGTGGCGGCTACACCTTC.

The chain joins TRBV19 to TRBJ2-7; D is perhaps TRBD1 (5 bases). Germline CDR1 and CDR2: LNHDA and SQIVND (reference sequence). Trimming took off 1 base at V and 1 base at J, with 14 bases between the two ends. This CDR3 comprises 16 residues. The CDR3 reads CASSIALRELSYEQYF. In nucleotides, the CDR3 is TGTGCCAGTAGTATAGCCCTCAGGGAACTTTCCTACGAGCAGTACTTC.

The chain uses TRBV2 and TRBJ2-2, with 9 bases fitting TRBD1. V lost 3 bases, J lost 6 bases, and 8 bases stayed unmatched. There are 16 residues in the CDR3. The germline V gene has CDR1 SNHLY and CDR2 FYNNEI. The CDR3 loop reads CASSESTGGKSGELFF. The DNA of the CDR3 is TGTGCCAGCAGTGAGAGTACAGGGGGCAAGTCCGGGGAGCTGTTTTTT.

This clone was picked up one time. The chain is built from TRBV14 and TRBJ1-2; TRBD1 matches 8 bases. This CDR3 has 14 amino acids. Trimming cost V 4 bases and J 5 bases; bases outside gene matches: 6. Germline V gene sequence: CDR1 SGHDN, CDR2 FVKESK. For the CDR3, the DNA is TGTGCCAGCAGCCCCTGGACAGGGAATTATGGCTACACCTTC. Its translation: CASSPWTGNYGYTF. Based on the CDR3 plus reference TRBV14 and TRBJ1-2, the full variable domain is EAGVTQFPSHSVIEKGQTVTLRCDPISGHDNLYWYRRVMGKEIKFLLHFVKESKQDESGMPNNRFLAERTGGTYSTLKVQPAELEDSGVYFCASSPWTGNYGYTFGSGTRLTVV.

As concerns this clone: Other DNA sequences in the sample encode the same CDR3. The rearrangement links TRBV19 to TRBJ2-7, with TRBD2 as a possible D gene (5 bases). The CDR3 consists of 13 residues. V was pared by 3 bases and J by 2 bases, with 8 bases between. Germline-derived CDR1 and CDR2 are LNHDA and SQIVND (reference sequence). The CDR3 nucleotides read TGTGCCAGTAGTATTGGGAGAGCCTACGAGCAGTACTTC. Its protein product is CASSIGRAYEQYF. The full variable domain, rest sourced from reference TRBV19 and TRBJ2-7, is DGGITQSPKYLFRKEGQNVTLSCEQNLNHDAMYWYRQDPGQGLRLIYYSQIVNDFQKGDIAEGYSVSREKKESFPLTVTSAQKNPTAFYLCASSIGRAYEQYFGPGTRLTVT.

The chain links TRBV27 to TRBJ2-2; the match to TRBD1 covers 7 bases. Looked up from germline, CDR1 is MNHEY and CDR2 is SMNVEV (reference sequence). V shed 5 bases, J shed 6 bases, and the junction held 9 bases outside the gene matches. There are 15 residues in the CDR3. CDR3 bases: TGTGCCAGCAGTCTCATAGGGGGCCCGGCCGGGGAGCTGTTTTTT. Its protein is CASSLIGGPAGELFF.

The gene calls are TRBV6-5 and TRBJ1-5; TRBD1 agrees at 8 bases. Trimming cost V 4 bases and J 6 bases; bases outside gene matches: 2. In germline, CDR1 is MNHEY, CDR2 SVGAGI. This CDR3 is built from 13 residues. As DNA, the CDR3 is TGTGCCAGCAGTTTGGACAGGGCTCAGCCCCAGCATTTT. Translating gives CASSLDRAQPQHF.

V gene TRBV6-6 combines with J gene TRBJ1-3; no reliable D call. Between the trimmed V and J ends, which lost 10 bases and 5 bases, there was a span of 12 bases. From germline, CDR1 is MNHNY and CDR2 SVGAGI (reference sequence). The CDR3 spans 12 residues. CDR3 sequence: CATQRHRNTIYF. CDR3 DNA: TGTGCCACGCAACGACACCGAAACACCATATATTTT.

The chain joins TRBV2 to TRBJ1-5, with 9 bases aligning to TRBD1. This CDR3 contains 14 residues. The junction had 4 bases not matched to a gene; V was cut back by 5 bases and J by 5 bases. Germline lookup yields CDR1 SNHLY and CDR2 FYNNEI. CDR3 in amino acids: CASSITGGDQPQHF. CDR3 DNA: TGTGCCAGCAGTATTACAGGGGGCGATCAGCCCCAGCATTTT.

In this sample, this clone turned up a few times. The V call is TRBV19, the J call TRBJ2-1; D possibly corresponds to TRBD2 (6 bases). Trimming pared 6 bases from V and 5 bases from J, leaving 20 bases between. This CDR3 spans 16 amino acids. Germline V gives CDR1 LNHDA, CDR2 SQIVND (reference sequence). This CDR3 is CASRPEGARRNNEQFF. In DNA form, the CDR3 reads TGTGCCAGTAGACCGGAGGGTGCCCGACGAAACAATGAGCAGTTCTTC.

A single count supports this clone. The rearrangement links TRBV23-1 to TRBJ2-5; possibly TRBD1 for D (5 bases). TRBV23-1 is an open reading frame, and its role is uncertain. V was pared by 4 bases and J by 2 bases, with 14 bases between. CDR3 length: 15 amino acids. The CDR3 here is CASSLKGFTQETQYF. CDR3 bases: TGCGCCAGCAGTCTAAAGGGGTTTACTCAAGAGACCCAGTACTTC.

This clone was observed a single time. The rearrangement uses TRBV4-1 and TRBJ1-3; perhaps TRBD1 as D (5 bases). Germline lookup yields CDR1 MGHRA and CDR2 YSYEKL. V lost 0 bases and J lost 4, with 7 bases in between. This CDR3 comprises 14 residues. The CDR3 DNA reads TGCGCCAGCAGCCAAGATCAGGGAGGAAACACCATATATTTT. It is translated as CASSQDQGGNTIYF.

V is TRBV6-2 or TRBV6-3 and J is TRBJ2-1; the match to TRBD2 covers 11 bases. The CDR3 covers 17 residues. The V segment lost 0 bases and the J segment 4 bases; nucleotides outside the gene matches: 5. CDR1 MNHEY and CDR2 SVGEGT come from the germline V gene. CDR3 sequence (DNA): TGTGCCAGCAGTTACTCCCCACTAGCGGGGGTATACAATGAGCAGTTCTTC. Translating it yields CASSYSPLAGVYNEQFF.

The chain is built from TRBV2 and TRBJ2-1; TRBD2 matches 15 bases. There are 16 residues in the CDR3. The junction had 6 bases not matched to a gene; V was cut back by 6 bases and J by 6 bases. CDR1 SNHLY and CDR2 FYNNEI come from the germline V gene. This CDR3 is CASSPRTSGGANEQFF. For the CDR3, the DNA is TGTGCCAGCAGCCCTCGGACTAGCGGGGGGGCCAATGAGCAGTTCTTC.

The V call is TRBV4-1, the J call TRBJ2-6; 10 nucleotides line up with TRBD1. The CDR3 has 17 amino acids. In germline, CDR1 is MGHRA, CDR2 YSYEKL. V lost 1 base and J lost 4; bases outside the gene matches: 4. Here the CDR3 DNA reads TGCGCCAGCAGCCAAGCGGACAGGGGGACGGGGGCCAACGTCCTGACTTTC. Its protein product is CASSQADRGTGANVLTF.

Here the CDR3 DNA reads TGTGCCAGCAGCCTCCTAGCGGGGGCCTCCCACGAGACCCAGTACTTC. It is translated as CASSLLAGASHETQYF. The chain combines TRBV5-5 with TRBJ2-5; 10 nucleotides agree with TRBD2. V gave up 4 bases and J gave up 5 bases; unmatched junction bases: 11. This CDR3 is 16 amino acids long. Germline V CDR1 and CDR2: SGHKS, YYEKEE (reference sequence).

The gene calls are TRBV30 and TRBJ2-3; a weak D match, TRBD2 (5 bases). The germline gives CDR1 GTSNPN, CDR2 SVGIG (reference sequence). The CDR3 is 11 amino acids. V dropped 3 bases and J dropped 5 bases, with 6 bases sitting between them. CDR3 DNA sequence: TGTGCCTGGAGGCGGGTAGATACGCAGTATTTT. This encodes CAWRRVDTQYF.

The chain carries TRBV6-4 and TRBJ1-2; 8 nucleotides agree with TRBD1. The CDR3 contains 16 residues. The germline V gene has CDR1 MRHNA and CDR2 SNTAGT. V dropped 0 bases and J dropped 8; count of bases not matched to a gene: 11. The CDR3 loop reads CASSDSEKQDREGYTF. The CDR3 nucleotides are TGTGCCAGCAGTGACTCCGAAAAACAGGACAGGGAAGGCTACACCTTC.

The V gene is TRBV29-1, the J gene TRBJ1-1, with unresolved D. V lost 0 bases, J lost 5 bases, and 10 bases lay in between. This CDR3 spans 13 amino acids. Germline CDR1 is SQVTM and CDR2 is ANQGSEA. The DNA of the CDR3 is TGCAGCGTTGAAGATGGCCTGAGGACTGAAGCTTTCTTT. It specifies CSVEDGLRTEAFF.

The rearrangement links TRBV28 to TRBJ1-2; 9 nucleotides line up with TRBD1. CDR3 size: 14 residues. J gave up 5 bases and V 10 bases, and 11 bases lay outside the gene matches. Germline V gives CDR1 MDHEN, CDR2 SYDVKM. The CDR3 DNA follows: TGTGCCACAATGACAGGGGGAATGGGGTATGGCTACACCTTC. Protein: CATMTGGMGYGYTF.

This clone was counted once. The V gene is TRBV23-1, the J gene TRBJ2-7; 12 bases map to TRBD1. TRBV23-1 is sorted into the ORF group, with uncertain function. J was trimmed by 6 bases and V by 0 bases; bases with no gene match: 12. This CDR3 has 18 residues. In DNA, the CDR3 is TGCGCCAGCAGTCAATCGAATGCGTCCCGGGACAGGGGGCTCGAGCAGTACTTC. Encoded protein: CASSQSNASRDRGLEQYF.

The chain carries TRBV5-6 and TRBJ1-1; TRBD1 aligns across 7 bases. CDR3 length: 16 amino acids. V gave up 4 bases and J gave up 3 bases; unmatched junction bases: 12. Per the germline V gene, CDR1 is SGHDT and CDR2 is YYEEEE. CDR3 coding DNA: TGTGCCAGCAGCGTTCACAGGGGTATAGGGGACACTGAAGCTTTCTTT. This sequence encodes CASSVHRGIGDTEAFF.

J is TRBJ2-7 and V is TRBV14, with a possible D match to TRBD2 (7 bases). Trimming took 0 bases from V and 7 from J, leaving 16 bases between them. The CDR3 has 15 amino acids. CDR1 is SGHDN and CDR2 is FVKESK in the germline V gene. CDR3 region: CASSQELGGPREQYF. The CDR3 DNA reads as TGTGCCAGCAGCCAAGAATTGGGGGGGCCGAGGGAGCAGTACTTC.

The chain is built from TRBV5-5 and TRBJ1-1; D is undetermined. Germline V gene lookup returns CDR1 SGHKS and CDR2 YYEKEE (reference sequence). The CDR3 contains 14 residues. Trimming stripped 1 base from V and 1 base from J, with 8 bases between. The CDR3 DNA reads TGTGCCAGCAGCTTGCAACCCGGGAACACTGAAGCTTTCTTT. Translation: CASSLQPGNTEAFF.